What follows are 12 T cell receptor beta chains derived from one specimen sequenced in a study of cytomegalovirus exposure and HLA in healthy donors. The PCR made use of 60 Vbeta and 13 Jbeta primers. Some clones are missing from TCRdb's copy, which holds only in-frame ones; the method was immunoSEQ multiplex PCR. The profile shows roughly 89,000 clones, around 80% of them singletons. The specimen sequenced was PBMCs. All receptors derive from a man younger than 35 in good health and CMV-seronegative.

This chain uses TRBV10-1 with TRBJ2-7; TRBD1 agrees at 12 bases. V was clipped by 2 bases and J by 5 bases; unmatched bases: 1. Germline assignment: CDR1 WNHNN and CDR2 SYGVQD (reference sequence). The CDR3 length is 14 residues. The CDR3 coding sequence is TGCGCCAGCAGTGAGGGGACAGGGGGCAACGAGCAGTACTTC. Translating gives CASSEGTGGNEQYF.

To note about this clone: One end of the junction does not line up with germline, which may come from a read error. The chain has TRBV7-7 and TRBJ1-1, with D maybe TRBD1 (5 bases). The CDR3 covers 13 residues. Germline CDR1 is SSHAT and CDR2 is FNYEAQ (reference sequence). The CDR3 is CASSLTANTEAFF. The CDR3 nucleotides are TGTGCTAGCAGCCTGACAGCAAACACTGAAGCTTTCTTT.

The V call is TRBV4-1, the J call TRBJ2-1; 9 bases fit TRBD1. CDR1 is MGHRA and CDR2 is YSYEKL in the germline V gene. V was pared by 4 bases and J by 2 bases, with 18 bases of the junction left unmatched. CDR3 length equals 20 residues. CDR3 in amino acids: CASSPLRDIRDRATYNEQFF. As DNA, the CDR3 is TGCGCCAGCAGCCCTTTACGAGATATCCGGGACAGGGCAACCTACAATGAGCAGTTCTTC.

The CDR3 DNA is TGTGCCAGCAGCGTAGATAAAGGGGAATTAACGGGCTACACCTTC. Amino acids: CASSVDKGELTGYTF. The gene calls are TRBV9 and TRBJ1-2; a possible D gene is TRBD1 (5 bases). The V end was cut by 0 bases, the J end by 8 bases, with 17 bases between. The CDR3 totals 15 residues. CDR1 and CDR2 from the germline V gene are SGDLS and YYNGEE.

This chain links TRBV9 with TRBJ2-1; the D gene is possibly TRBD2 (5 bases). V was pared by 2 bases and J by 8 bases, with 11 bases between. This CDR3 is 13 amino acids long. Germline CDR1 is SGDLS and CDR2 is YYNGEE. CDR3 sequence: CASSVEDSDEQFF. The CDR3 DNA reads TGTGCCAGCAGCGTCGAGGATAGCGATGAGCAGTTCTTC.

V usage is TRBV7-8 and J usage is TRBJ2-1; 7 nucleotides align to TRBD1. Unmatched junction bases numbered 7, after V lost 5 bases and J lost 6 bases. The CDR3 spans 14 residues. Per the germline V gene, CDR1 is SGHVS and CDR2 is FQNEAQ. In DNA form, the CDR3 reads TGTGCCAGCAGCCCAGCGACAGGGTCCAATGAGCAGTTCTTC. Translated, it gives CASSPATGSNEQFF.

A note on this clone: One junction end does not reproduce the germline sequence, and a read error may be involved. The chain joins TRBV7-9 to TRBJ1-5; a weak D match, TRBD1 (6 bases). Germline-derived CDR1 and CDR2 are SEHNR and FQNEAQ (reference sequence). The CDR3 is 12 amino acids. The CDR3: CSSSPGDQPQHF. The CDR3 nucleotides read TGTTCCAGCAGCCCAGGGGATCAGCCCCAGCATTTT.

For this clone: The junction departs from germline at one end; a sequencing error may be responsible. This sequence joins TRBV14 and TRBJ2-7; possible D gene TRBD1, 6 bases. The CDR3 loop spans 14 amino acids. The germline V gene has CDR1 SGHDN and CDR2 FVKESK. The CDR3 reads CASSPRTETYGQYF. In DNA, the CDR3 is TGTGCCAGCAGCCCTAGGACAGAGACCTACGGGCAGTACTTC.

The chain couples TRBV9 to TRBJ2-7; 9 positions match TRBD2. The length of the CDR3 is 15 residues. Germline assignment: CDR1 SGDLS and CDR2 YYNGEE. The V and J ends lost 0 bases and 0 bases, in that order; junction bases with no gene match: 1. CDR3 residues: CASSVDSGGSYEQYF. The CDR3 DNA is TGTGCCAGCAGCGTAGATAGCGGGGGCTCCTACGAGCAGTACTTC. Full variable domain (outside the CDR3, taken from reference TRBV9 and TRBJ2-7): DSGVTQTPKHLITATGQRVTLRCSPRSGDLSVYWYQQSLDQGLQFLIQYYNGEERAKGNILERFSAQQFPDLHSELNLSSLELGDSALYFCASSVDSGGSYEQYFGPGTRLTVT.

This clone occurred a few times. V and J are TRBV11-2 and TRBJ1-1; the D gene is possibly TRBD1 (5 bases). The CDR3 runs 14 residues. Germline values: CDR1 SGHAT, CDR2 FQNNGV. V lost 1 base and J lost 1, with 7 bases in between. In DNA form, the CDR3 reads TGTGCCAGCAGCTTAGCCGGGGGGAACACTGAAGCTTTCTTT. This codes for CASSLAGGNTEAFF.

The V call is TRBV6-1, the J call TRBJ2-5; 12 nucleotides match TRBD2. V lost 8 bases and J lost 5; bases outside the gene matches: 9. The CDR3 has 15 residues. CDR1 and CDR2 from the germline V gene are MNHNS and SASEGT. The CDR3 coding sequence is TGTGCCAGCTATTTACTAGCGGGGGGTGACGAGACCCAGTACTTC. Translated, it gives CASYLLAGGDETQYF.

This rearrangement joins TRBV19 to TRBJ1-2; D not certain. This CDR3 contains 15 residues. The germline V gene has CDR1 LNHDA and CDR2 SQIVND (reference sequence). The germline V and J ends were trimmed by 1 base and 6 bases, with 15 bases remaining between them. As DNA, the CDR3 is TGTGCCAGTAGTATAGCCCTCTCGAGCACCCATGGCTACACCTTC. Protein product: CASSIALSSTHGYTF.